The 27 T cell receptor beta chains listed next were all sequenced from one sample in a study of beta chain features in type 1 diabetes (dated by TCRdb to the late 2010s). Library generation was performed with the immunoSEQ multiplex PCR assay. All of the isolated RNA was reverse transcribed with the High Capacity cDNA Reverse Transcription Kit, so expressed TCRB transcripts were sequenced. Imported from immuneACCESS, the table was reduced by TCRdb to in-frame sequences with V and J called. These copies leave out some clones; in studies compared against another copy, an unresolved V gene accounts for under half, and the cause of the remainder is not known. This sample lists about 470,000 clones; around 30% were detected once. The ten biggest clones cover around 0.065% of the sample. Sequencing input: naive CD4+ T cells from blood. What the cell subset or site label conveys for this sample: true naive CD4+ T cells. The source of these receptors is a man aged 18-30 years in good health.

The rearrangement joins TRBV5-1 to TRBJ1-5; a weak D match, TRBD1 (5 bases). The CDR3 covers 13 residues. The germline V and J ends were trimmed by 2 bases and 4 bases, with 7 bases remaining between them. CDR1 and CDR2 from the germline V gene are SGHRS and YFSETQ. In DNA form, the CDR3 reads TGCGCCAGCAGCTTCGGGGGAAATCAGCCCCAGCATTTT. Protein: CASSFGGNQPQHF.

This clone was observed a few times. The genes are TRBV29-1 and TRBJ2-5; 8 nucleotides line up with TRBD1. The CDR3 is made up of 13 amino acids. CDR1 SQVTM and CDR2 ANQGSEA come from the germline V gene. The trim removed 7 bases at V and 1 base at J, leaving 5 bases unmatched. The CDR3: CSATGGFQETQYF. The CDR3 coding sequence is TGCAGCGCCACAGGGGGATTCCAAGAGACCCAGTACTTC.

In this sample, this clone turned up a few times. This chain connects TRBV5-1 to TRBJ2-5, with 11 bases matching TRBD2. Trimming removed 1 base from V and 4 bases from J; junction bases left unmatched: 9. Germline V CDR1 and CDR2: SGHRS, YFSETQ. This CDR3 is built from 17 residues. CDR3 loop: CASSLWGTSGSRETQYF. CDR3 DNA: TGCGCCAGCAGCTTGTGGGGTACTAGCGGGAGTAGAGAGACCCAGTACTTC.

In this sample, this clone turned up a few times. CDR3 sequence reads: CSVEPSVGNEQFF. The DNA for the CDR3 is TGCAGCGTTGAGCCTAGCGTCGGCAATGAGCAGTTCTTC. V is TRBV29-1 and J is TRBJ2-1, with D possibly TRBD2 on 6 matching bases. From germline, CDR1 is SQVTM and CDR2 ANQGSEA. The CDR3 consists of 13 residues. The germline V and J ends were trimmed by 3 bases and 6 bases, with 12 bases remaining between them.

The CDR3 loop reads CASSLRRNQETQYF. The CDR3 bases are TGTGCCAGCAGTTTACGGCGGAATCAAGAGACCCAGTACTTC. The gene calls are TRBV28 and TRBJ2-5; no firm D call. The germline CDR1 and CDR2 sequences are MDHEN and SYDVKM. V was cut by 2 bases and J by 2 bases, with 9 bases left in between. The CDR3 spans 14 residues.

CDR3 sequence: CASSQAMVNVNGYTF. CDR3 coding DNA: TGTGCCAGCAGTCAAGCTATGGTAAATGTTAACGGCTACACCTTC. This sequence joins TRBV25-1 and TRBJ1-2, with D uncertain. The CDR3 is 15 residues long. V lost 5 bases, J lost 8 bases, and 21 bases lay in between. CDR1 and CDR2 (germline): MGHDK, SYGVNS.

This rearrangement joins TRBV10-3 to TRBJ2-4; 7 nucleotides agree with TRBD2. CDR1 is ENHRY, CDR2 SYGVKD, per germline. This CDR3 contains 12 residues. With V trimmed by 3 bases and J by 10 bases, 3 bases remained unmatched. In DNA, the CDR3 is TGTGCCATCAGTGAAGCTAGCGGTATTCAGTACTTC. This codes for CAISEASGIQYF.

This sequence joins TRBV5-4 and TRBJ1-1; TRBD1 matches 7 bases. The CDR3 is 13 amino acids. Germline loops: CDR1 SGHNT, CDR2 YYREEE (reference sequence). V shed 3 bases and J 10 bases; nucleotides not matched to a gene: 9. In nucleotides, the CDR3 is TGTGCCAGCAGCTCCTTGACAGGGAAAGGAGCTTTCTTT. This encodes CASSSLTGKGAFF.

The chain has TRBV29-1 and TRBJ2-1; either TRBD1 or TRBD2 may supply D (5 bases each). The CDR3 runs to 13 residues. The germline V and J ends were trimmed by 7 bases and 2 bases, with 12 bases remaining between them. The V gene's germline CDR1 is SQVTM and CDR2 ANQGSEA. The chain's CDR3 is CSAGDGTYNEQFF. The CDR3 DNA is TGCAGCGCTGGGGACGGAACCTACAATGAGCAGTTCTTC.

The J gene is TRBJ2-7, the V gene TRBV2, with D perhaps TRBD2 (6 bases). The germline CDR1 and CDR2 sequences are SNHLY and FYNNEI. Trimming left V 5 bases short and J 2 bases short, with 10 bases between. This CDR3 has 13 amino acids. Written as DNA, the CDR3 is TGTGCCAGCAGTCGGGACTCTACCTACGAGCAGTACTTC. Translated, it gives CASSRDSTYEQYF.

This clone was seen only a few times. This same CDR3 is encoded by further DNA sequences in the sample. The chain links TRBV29-1 to TRBJ2-5; D not resolved. The ends were cut back, 2 bases at V and 5 bases at J, with 9 bases in the middle. The V gene's germline CDR1 is SQVTM and CDR2 ANQGSEA. The CDR3 contains 12 residues. The chain's CDR3 is CSVESGPETQYF. CDR3 nucleotide sequence: TGCAGCGTTGAATCCGGGCCGGAGACCCAGTACTTC. Variable domain in full (rest from reference TRBV29-1 and TRBJ2-5): SAVISQKPSRDICQRGTSLTIQCQVDSQVTMMFWYRQQPGQSLTLIATANQGSEATYESGFVIDKFPISRPNLTFSTLTVSNMSPEDSSIYLCSVESGPETQYFGPGTRLLVL.

The genes are TRBV7-2 and TRBJ2-1; D gene ambiguous. V was shortened by 3 bases and J by 6 bases, with 12 bases between the two germline ends. Germline CDR1 is SGHTA and CDR2 is FQGNSA. The CDR3 is 14 residues long. Here the CDR3 reads CASSFQPAPNEQFF. In nucleotides, the CDR3 is TGTGCCAGCAGCTTTCAGCCGGCCCCCAATGAGCAGTTCTTC.

V is TRBV29-1 and J is TRBJ2-1, with D possibly TRBD2 on 6 matching bases. Looked up from germline, CDR1 is SQVTM and CDR2 is ANQGSEA. V gave up 7 bases and J gave up 6 bases, with 13 bases separating them. The CDR3 length is 12 residues. The CDR3 DNA is TGCAGCGGTCGACTAGTGGGCAATGAGCAGTTCTTC. Protein sequence: CSGRLVGNEQFF.

This chain connects TRBV2 to TRBJ2-1, with 14 bases identical to TRBD2. Trimming removed 6 bases from V and 7 bases from J; junction bases left unmatched: 5. This CDR3 has 15 residues. In germline, CDR1 is SNHLY, CDR2 FYNNEI. The CDR3 sequence: CASRQTSGRANEQFF. Written as DNA, the CDR3 is TGTGCCAGCAGACAGACTAGCGGGAGGGCAAATGAGCAGTTCTTC.

The sample holds a few counts of this clone. This rearrangement joins TRBV7-9 to TRBJ2-3, with D tentatively TRBD1 or TRBD2 (5 bases each). Trimming cost V 3 bases and J 0 bases, with 7 bases left between them. This CDR3 spans 14 amino acids. Germline V gene data show CDR1 as SEHNR and CDR2 as FQNEAQ (reference sequence). The CDR3 sequence is CASSFRDSTDTQYF. CDR3 DNA: TGTGCCAGCAGCTTCCGGGACAGCACAGATACGCAGTATTTT.

This clone turned up a few times. The rearrangement joins TRBV30 to TRBJ2-3, with a possible D match to TRBD1 (6 bases). The V and J ends lost 4 bases and 2 bases respectively, with 13 bases between them. The CDR3 runs to 14 residues. Looked up from germline, CDR1 is GTSNPN and CDR2 is SVGIG (reference sequence). CDR3 sequence: CAWTQGILTDTQYF. CDR3 nucleotides: TGTGCCTGGACACAGGGAATTCTCACAGATACGCAGTATTTT.

This clone was seen only a few times. The genes are TRBV7-2 and TRBJ1-1; D gene ambiguous. The CDR3 covers 14 residues. Trimming stripped 1 base from V and 2 bases from J, with 8 bases between. Germline loops: CDR1 SGHTA, CDR2 FQGNSA. CDR3 residues: CASSLGPVNTEAFF. CDR3 DNA sequence: TGTGCCAGCAGCTTAGGCCCAGTTAACACTGAAGCTTTCTTT. Full variable domain (outside the CDR3, taken from reference TRBV7-2 and TRBJ1-1): GAGVSQSPSNKVTEKGKDVELRCDPISGHTALYWYRQSLGQGLEFLIYFQGNSAPDKSGLPSDRFSAERTGGSVSTLTIQRTQQEDSAVYLCASSLGPVNTEAFFGQGTRLTVV.

The genes are TRBV2 and TRBJ2-3; 12 bases are shared with TRBD1. The CDR3 is 17 residues long. CDR1 SNHLY and CDR2 FYNNEI come from the germline V gene. Germline trimming cut 6 bases from V and 1 base from J; bases unmatched to any gene: 8. The CDR3 here is CASRGPGTGGGTDTQYF. The DNA for the CDR3 is TGTGCCAGCAGAGGCCCCGGGACAGGGGGCGGCACAGATACGCAGTATTTT. Using reference TRBV2 and TRBJ2-3 for the parts outside the CDR3, the full variable domain is EPEVTQTPSHQVTQMGQEVILRCVPISNHLYFYWYRQILGQKVEFLVSFYNNEISEKSEIFDDQFSVERPDGSNFTLKIRSTKLEDSAMYFCASRGPGTGGGTDTQYFGPGTRLTVL.

This clone was found a few times. V is TRBV10-3 and J is TRBJ2-3; unclear D gene. The V end lost 7 bases, the J end lost 7 bases, and 18 bases lay between the germline ends. CDR3 length equals 14 residues. Germline CDR1 ENHRY, CDR2 SYGVKD. The CDR3 reads CAITETDPSNTQYF. CDR3 bases: TGTGCCATCACCGAAACGGACCCCTCGAATACGCAGTATTTT.

The chain recombines TRBV30 with TRBJ2-7, with 7 bases aligning to TRBD1. The V and J ends lost 5 bases and 3 bases, in that order; junction bases with no gene match: 10. Germline CDR1 is GTSNPN and CDR2 is SVGIG (reference sequence). This CDR3 contains 14 residues. CDR3: CAWGRGKGVYEQYF. The CDR3 nucleotides read TGTGCCTGGGGCAGGGGGAAGGGGGTCTACGAGCAGTACTTC.

The chain is built from TRBV7-9 and TRBJ2-3, with 13 bases lining up with TRBD2. The CDR3 contains 16 residues. Trimming removed 3 bases from V and 1 base from J; junction bases left unmatched: 1. CDR1 is SEHNR and CDR2 is FQNEAQ in the germline V gene (reference sequence). CDR3 residues: CASSFGLAGGTDTQYF. For the CDR3, the DNA is TGTGCCAGCAGCTTCGGACTAGCGGGAGGCACAGATACGCAGTATTTT. Full variable domain (rest looked up from reference TRBV7-9 and TRBJ2-3): DTGVSQNPRHKITKRGQNVTFRCDPISEHNRLYWYRQTLGQGPEFLTYFQNEAQLEKSRLLSDRFSAERPKGSFSTLEIQRTEQGDSAMYLCASSFGLAGGTDTQYFGPGTRLTVL.

The rearrangement joins TRBV5-1 to TRBJ2-5; D is unclear. From germline, CDR1 is SGHRS and CDR2 YFSETQ. The CDR3 loop spans 14 amino acids. Trimming cost V 3 bases and J 1 base, with 10 bases left between them. The CDR3 DNA reads as TGCGCCAGCAGCTCAGTTGTGGGCCAAGAGACCCAGTACTTC. Protein product: CASSSVVGQETQYF.

This chain uses TRBV29-1 with TRBJ2-3; tentatively, D is TRBD2 (6 bases). The CDR3 covers 15 residues. With 5 bases removed from V and 3 bases from J, the gap between germline ends came to 18 bases. Germline CDR1 and CDR2: SQVTM and ANQGSEA. This CDR3 is CSVQTRTVTTDTQYF. Written as DNA, the CDR3 is TGCAGCGTTCAGACTAGAACGGTCACGACAGATACGCAGTATTTT.

The V gene is TRBV7-9, the J gene TRBJ2-1; 8 positions agree with TRBD1. V gave up 6 bases and J gave up 2 bases; unmatched junction bases: 6. The length of the CDR3 is 15 residues. Germline V gene lookup returns CDR1 SEHNR and CDR2 FQNEAQ (reference sequence). This CDR3 reads CASRPTGGAYNEQFF. Here the CDR3 DNA reads TGTGCCAGCAGACCTACAGGGGGAGCCTACAATGAGCAGTTCTTC.

The V call is TRBV28, the J call TRBJ2-1, with 10 bases matching TRBD2. The CDR3 is 16 residues long. Germline-derived CDR1 and CDR2 are MDHEN and SYDVKM. The trim removed 4 bases at V and 6 bases at J, leaving 9 bases unmatched. The CDR3 nucleotides read TGTGCCAGCAGTTCCTTACTAGCGGGACTTGGCAATGAGCAGTTCTTC. It codes for CASSSLLAGLGNEQFF. The full variable domain, in which reference TRBV28 and TRBJ2-1 provide the parts outside the CDR3, is DVKVTQSSRYLVKRTGEKVFLECVQDMDHENMFWYRQDPGLGLRLIYFSYDVKMKEKGDIPEGYSVSREKKERFSLILESASTNQTSMYLCASSSLLAGLGNEQFFGPGTRLTVL.

This clone was seen more than once but under ten times. V usage is TRBV30 and J usage is TRBJ2-3, with TRBD1 matching 12 bases. The CDR3 runs to 13 residues. V was clipped by 6 bases and J by 7 bases; unmatched bases: 5. In germline, CDR1 is GTSNPN, CDR2 SVGIG (reference sequence). The CDR3 DNA reads as TGTGCCTGCCGGGACAGGGGGCGGTATACGCAGTATTTT. Its translation is CACRDRGRYTQYF.

The chain has TRBV7-2 and TRBJ1-3, with a possible D match to TRBD1 (5 bases). The germline V gene has CDR1 SGHTA and CDR2 FQGNSA. V was cut by 4 bases and J by 0 bases, with 13 bases left in between. The CDR3 covers 16 residues. As DNA, the CDR3 is TGTGCCAGCAGCTCCCCGGGGGTCTCCTCTGGAAACACCATATATTTT. Residues: CASSSPGVSSGNTIYF.